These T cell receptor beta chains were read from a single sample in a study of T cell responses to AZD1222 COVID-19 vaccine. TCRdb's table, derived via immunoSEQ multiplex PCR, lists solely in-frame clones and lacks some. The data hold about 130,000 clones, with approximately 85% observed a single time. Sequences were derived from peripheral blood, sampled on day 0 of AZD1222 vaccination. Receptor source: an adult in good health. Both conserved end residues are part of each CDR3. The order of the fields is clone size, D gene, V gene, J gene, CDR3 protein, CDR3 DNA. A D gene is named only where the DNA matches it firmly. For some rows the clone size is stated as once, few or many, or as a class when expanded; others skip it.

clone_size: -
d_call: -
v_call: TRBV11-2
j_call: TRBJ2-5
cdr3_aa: CASSLLPGRGLGYQETQYF
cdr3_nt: TGTGCCAGCAGCTTACTCCCCGGTCGGGGGCTAGGGTACCAAGAGACCCAGTACTTC

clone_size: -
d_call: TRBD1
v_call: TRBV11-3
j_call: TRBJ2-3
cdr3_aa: CASSRGQGSTDTQYF
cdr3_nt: TGTGCCAGCAGCCGGGGACAGGGGAGCACAGATACGCAGTATTTT

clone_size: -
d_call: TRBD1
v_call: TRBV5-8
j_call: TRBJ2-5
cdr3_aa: CATPGGTQYF
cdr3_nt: TGTGCCACGCCAGGGGGGACCCAGTACTTC

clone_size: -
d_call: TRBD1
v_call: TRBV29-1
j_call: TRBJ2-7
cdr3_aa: CSVLGQGNSYEQYF
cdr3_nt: TGCAGCGTCCTGGGACAGGGCAATTCCTACGAGCAGTACTTC

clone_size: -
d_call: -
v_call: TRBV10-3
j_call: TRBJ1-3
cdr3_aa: CAISDLDLSSGGTIYF
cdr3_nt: TGTGCCATCAGTGACTTGGACCTCTCCTCGGGGGGCACCATATATTTT

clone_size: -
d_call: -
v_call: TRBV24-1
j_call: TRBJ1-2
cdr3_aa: CATSDTTGAHYGYTF
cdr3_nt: TGTGCCACCAGTGATACCACAGGAGCCCACTATGGCTACACCTTC

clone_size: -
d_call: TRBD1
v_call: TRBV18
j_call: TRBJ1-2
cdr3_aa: CASSPGTGYGYTF
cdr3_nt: TGTGCCAGCTCACCAGGGACAGGATATGGCTACACCTTC

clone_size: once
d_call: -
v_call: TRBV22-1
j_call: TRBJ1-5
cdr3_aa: CPGSALMAGYQPQHF
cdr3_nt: TGTCCTGGGAGCGCACTTATGGCAGGGTATCAGCCCCAGCATTTT

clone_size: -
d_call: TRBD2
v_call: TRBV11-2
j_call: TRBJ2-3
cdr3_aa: CASSLVAGSTDTQYF
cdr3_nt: TGTGCCAGCAGCCTTGTAGCGGGGAGCACAGATACGCAGTATTTT

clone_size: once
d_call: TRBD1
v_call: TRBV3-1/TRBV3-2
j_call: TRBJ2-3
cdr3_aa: CASSPAGGRDTQYF
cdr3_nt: TGTGCCAGCAGCCCAGCAGGGGGCAGGGATACGCAGTATTTT

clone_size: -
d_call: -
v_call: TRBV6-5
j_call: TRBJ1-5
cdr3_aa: CASSPANQPQHF
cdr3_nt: TGTGCCAGCAGCCCGGCAAATCAGCCCCAGCATTTT

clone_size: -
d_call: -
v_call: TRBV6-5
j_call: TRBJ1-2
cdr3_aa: CASSWGRGSGYTF
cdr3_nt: TGTGCCAGCAGTTGGGGGCGAGGAAGCGGCTACACCTTC

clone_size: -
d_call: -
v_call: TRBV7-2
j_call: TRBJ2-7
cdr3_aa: CASSLGEQRIIYEQYF
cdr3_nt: TGTGCCAGCAGCTTAGGTGAACAGCGGATTATCTACGAGCAGTACTTC

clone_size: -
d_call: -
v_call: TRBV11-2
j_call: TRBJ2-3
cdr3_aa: CASSLDTSTDTQYF
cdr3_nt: TGTGCCAGCAGCTTGGATACTAGCACAGATACGCAGTATTTT

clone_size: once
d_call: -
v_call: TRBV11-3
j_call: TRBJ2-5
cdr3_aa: CASSLGPGDGETQYF
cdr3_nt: TGTGCCAGCAGCTTAGGTCCCGGGGACGGGGAGACCCAGTACTTC

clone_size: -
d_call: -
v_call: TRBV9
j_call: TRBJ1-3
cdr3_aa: CASSVSPGGSSGGTIYF
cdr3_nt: TGTGCCAGCAGCGTAAGCCCCGGTGGGTCGTCGGGGGGCACCATATATTTT

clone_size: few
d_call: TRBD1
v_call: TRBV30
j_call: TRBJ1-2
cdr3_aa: CAWSVSRGRDGYTF
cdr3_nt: TGTGCCTGGAGTGTCTCAAGGGGGCGAGATGGCTACACCTTC

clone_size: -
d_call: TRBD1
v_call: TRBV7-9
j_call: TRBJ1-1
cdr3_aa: CASSLAGQGARAFF
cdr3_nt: TGTGCCAGCAGCTTAGCGGGACAGGGGGCCAGAGCTTTCTTT

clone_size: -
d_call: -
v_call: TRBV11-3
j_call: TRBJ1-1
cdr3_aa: CASSLRGRSTEAFF
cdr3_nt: TGTGCCAGCAGCTTAAGGGGGAGAAGCACTGAAGCTTTCTTT

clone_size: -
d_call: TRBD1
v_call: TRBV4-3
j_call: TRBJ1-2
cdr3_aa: CASSTQGADGYTF
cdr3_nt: TGCGCCAGCAGCACACAGGGGGCCGATGGCTACACCTTC

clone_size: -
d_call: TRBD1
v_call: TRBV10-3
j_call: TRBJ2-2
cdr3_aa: CAISSGTGQNRGNTGELFF
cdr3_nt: TGTGCCATCAGTAGTGGGACAGGTCAAAATCGGGGGAACACCGGGGAGCTGTTTTTT

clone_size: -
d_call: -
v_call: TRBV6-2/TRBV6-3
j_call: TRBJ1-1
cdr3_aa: CASSQAPANTEAFF
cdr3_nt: TGTGCCAGCAGTCAAGCTCCAGCGAACACTGAAGCTTTCTTT

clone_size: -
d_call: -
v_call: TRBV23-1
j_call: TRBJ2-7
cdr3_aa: CASSHPGGPSSYEQYF
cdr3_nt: TGCGCCAGCAGTCATCCGGGGGGCCCCAGCTCCTACGAGCAGTACTTC

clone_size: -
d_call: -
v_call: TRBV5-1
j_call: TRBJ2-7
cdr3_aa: CASSLIQGRYEQYF
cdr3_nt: TGCGCCAGCAGCTTGATACAGGGCCGCTACGAGCAGTACTTC

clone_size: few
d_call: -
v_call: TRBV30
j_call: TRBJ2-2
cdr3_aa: CAWGKGSGELFF
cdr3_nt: TGTGCCTGGGGGAAAGGGAGCGGGGAGCTGTTTTTT